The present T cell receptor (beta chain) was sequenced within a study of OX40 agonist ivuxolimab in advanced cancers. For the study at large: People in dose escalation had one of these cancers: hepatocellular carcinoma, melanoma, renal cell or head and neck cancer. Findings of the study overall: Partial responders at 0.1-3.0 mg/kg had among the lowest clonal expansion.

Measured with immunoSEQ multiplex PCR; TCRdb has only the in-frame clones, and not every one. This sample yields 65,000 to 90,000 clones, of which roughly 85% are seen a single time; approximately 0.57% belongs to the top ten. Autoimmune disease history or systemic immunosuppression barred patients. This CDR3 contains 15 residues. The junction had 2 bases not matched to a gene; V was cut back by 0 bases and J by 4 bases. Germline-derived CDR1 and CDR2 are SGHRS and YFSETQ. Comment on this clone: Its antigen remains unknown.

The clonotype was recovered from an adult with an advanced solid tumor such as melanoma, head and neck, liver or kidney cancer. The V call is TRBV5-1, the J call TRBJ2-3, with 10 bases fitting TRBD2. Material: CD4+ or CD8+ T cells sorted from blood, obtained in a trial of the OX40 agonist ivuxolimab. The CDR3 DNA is TGCGCCAGCAGCTTGGGCGGGACTAGCGCAGATACGCAGTATTTT. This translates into CASSLGGTSADTQYF.